The clone carrying this T cell receptor (beta chain) has only a few counts. Its antigen is still unknown. The data were obtained in a study of human T cells and chemical hapten exposure. Study-wide points: Healthy people's immune response may differ from that of the donors, who had alopecia.

What the library attached to individual cDNA molecules were unique molecular identifiers. TCRdb re-called the RACE reads through MiXCR, storing one row per CDR3 protein. The profile covers 200,000 to 300,000 distinct CDR3 sequences, with about 8.1% appearing a single time and approximately 2.3% taken by the ten largest. Specified time point: pre-sensitization, week 0. Regarding treatment: therapeutic diphenylcyclopropenone sensitization with weekly scalp DPC. Patients had alopecia, were aged 18 to 70, and were not pregnant. Unfractionated whole blood yielded total RNA. Germline CDR1 reads LGHDT; CDR2 reads YNNKEL (reference sequence). V was clipped by 1 base and J by 7 bases, with 10 bases between them. The CDR3 has 13 residues.

Sequences were derived from whole blood, sampled in connection with sensitization to the hapten diphenylcyclopropenone (DPC). The sequence was collected from a woman in her thirties or forties with alopecia areata. Some clones in this sample may be carry-over from other donors' samples. The chain employs TRBV3-1 and TRBJ1-2; D not certain. Here the CDR3 DNA reads TGTGCCAGCAGCCAAGCAGTATCCGGTGGCTACACCTTC. It is translated as CASSQAVSGGYTF.